This T cell receptor (beta chain) was sequenced during a study of vaccination and CD4 T cells after COVID-19. As for treatment: roughly 10-day PBMC culture with coronavirus spike peptide pools or control peptides (ViraFEST assay). Unexposed donor CD4+ T cells predated the COVID-19 pandemic, collected 2011-2018. This clonotype was counted only a few times. The antigen remains undetermined. The Oncomine TCR Beta short-read assay sequenced DNA from cultured CD4+ T cells. TCRdb reanalysed the PCR reads using MiXCR and keeps one entry per CDR3 protein. This table has nearly 8,500 distinct CDR3 sequences, over 30% appearing once. This CDR3 comprises 11 residues. Trimming stripped 4 bases from V and 8 bases from J, with 8 bases between. Germline assignment: CDR1 LNHDA and CDR2 SQIVND (reference sequence).

J is TRBJ1-1 and V is TRBV19, with no clear D. Sequenced sample: CD4+ T cells from blood, cultured in vitro. This TCR was recovered from a human donor in good health. The CDR3 DNA is TGTGCCAGTAGTAGCCGGGGAGAAGCTTTCTTT. Its translation: CASSSRGEAFF.